This TCR beta chain originates from a study of blood T cell repertoires in COVID-19. For the study at large: PBMCs, B-cell-depleted T cells, or T cells were the source of the cDNA or gDNA that made up the material.

As processed by the authors: It was from reference gene primer amplification that nucleated cell counts were estimated. Only in-frame clones appear in the TCRdb table, and some are missing; sequencing was by immunoSEQ multiplex PCR. V, J and clone size are those of that table, while D and trimming were read from the DNA. The profile shows 120,000 to 150,000 clones, 85% to 90% of them singletons. Germline CDR1 LGHDT, CDR2 YNNKEL (reference sequence). The V end was cut by 0 bases, the J end by 1 base, with 15 bases between. The CDR3 has 17 amino acids. V usage is TRBV3-1 (or the pseudogene TRBV3-2) and J usage is TRBJ1-1, with a tentative D call TRBD1 (5 bases). This TCR was sampled from a man aged 50 to 60 who had recovered from COVID-19. Sequenced input: peripheral blood. The CDR3 sequence: CASSQEFGGGTNTEAFF. Here the CDR3 DNA reads TGTGCCAGCAGCCAAGAATTCGGGGGGGGAACGAACACTGAAGCTTTCTTT.